This TCR beta chain is drawn from a study of CD8+ T cells in alopecia areata. V was clipped by 6 bases and J by 6 bases; unmatched bases: 12. This CDR3 has 17 amino acids. Germline values: CDR1 LGHNA, CDR2 YSLEER. The sample's treatment: oral pan-JAK inhibitor, 5-10 mg twice daily. It was cDNA, reverse transcribed from extracted RNA, that served as the sequencing template. Here immunoSEQ multiplex PCR was the method, and the copy in TCRdb shows in-frame clones only, minus some. The data hold about 140,000 clones, with roughly four fifths observed a single time. This TCR was recovered from a human donor with alopecia areata. The chain combines TRBV4-3 with TRBJ2-2; TRBD2 matches at 11 bases. The material was CD8+ T cells sorted from blood, obtained at week 4, from a patient treated with tofacitinib. The CDR3, as DNA: TGCGCCAGCAGTCAGTACCCGACTAGCGGGGTTGCCGGGGAGCTGTTTTTT. It is translated as CASSQYPTSGVAGELFF.